These 25 T cell receptor beta chains were all obtained from the same sample, sequenced in a study of radiation and T cells in renal cell carcinoma. The time point was: baseline pretreatment blood. The treatment was: 15 Gy SBRT to primary tumor, nephrectomy 4 weeks later. Method: immunoSEQ multiplex PCR; TCRdb's copy keeps in-frame clones and lacks some. The table records roughly 120,000 clones, around 84% of them present only once. This specimen consisted of blood, obtained from a patient whose treatment included radiotherapy and nephrectomy. All receptors come from a woman in her sixties with renal cell carcinoma.

The V and J genes are TRBV2 and TRBJ1-4, with 7 bases fitting TRBD1. CDR3 size: 15 residues. Trimming cost V 5 bases and J 7 bases; bases outside gene matches: 10. CDR1 and CDR2 from the germline V gene are SNHLY and FYNNEI. DNA of the CDR3: TGTGCCAGCAGTAGACAGGGAGGATTGGGTGAAAAACTGTTTTTT. Translated: CASSRQGGLGEKLFF.

The chain couples TRBV19 to TRBJ2-7; TRBD1 matches at 10 bases. The trim removed 7 bases at V and 3 bases at J, leaving 6 bases unmatched. This CDR3 has 14 residues. Germline V gene sequence: CDR1 LNHDA, CDR2 SQIVND (reference sequence). CDR3 DNA sequence: TGTGCCAGTAACGCCGGGACAGGGGTCTACGAGCAGTACTTC. This sequence encodes CASNAGTGVYEQYF.

This clone was detected a few times. This chain joins TRBV29-1 and TRBJ2-1; possibly TRBD2 for D (7 bases). V lost 2 bases to trimming and J lost 7 bases, with 24 bases between them. This CDR3 contains 17 residues. Germline assignment: CDR1 SQVTM and CDR2 ANQGSEA. The CDR3: CSVEYGAMGGPGNEQFF. The CDR3 DNA is TGCAGCGTTGAATATGGCGCGATGGGGGGGCCGGGGAATGAGCAGTTCTTC.

This chain uses TRBV19 with TRBJ1-4; 10 nucleotides agree with TRBD1. The V gene's germline CDR1 is LNHDA and CDR2 SQIVND (reference sequence). Trimming took 5 bases from V and 5 from J; bases not matched to a gene: 5. This CDR3 region has 15 residues. The CDR3 loop reads CASSFDRGRNEKLFF. The CDR3 DNA follows: TGTGCCAGTAGTTTTGACAGGGGGCGAAATGAAAAACTGTTTTTT.

The rearrangement links TRBV6-5 to TRBJ2-7, with TRBD2 matching over 7 bases. Germline V gives CDR1 MNHEY, CDR2 SVGAGI. The CDR3 runs 11 residues. V trimming: 7 bases; J trimming: 5 bases; junction bases outside the gene matches: 2. The CDR3 DNA sequence: TGTGCCAGCACCAGCGGGGACGAGCAGTACTTC. Translation: CASTSGDEQYF.

The chain joins TRBV9 to TRBJ1-1, with D perhaps TRBD1 (6 bases). The V end was cut by 0 bases, the J end by 1 base, with 16 bases between. The CDR3 is 17 residues long. Germline values: CDR1 SGDLS, CDR2 YYNGEE. CDR3 nucleotide sequence: TGTGCCAGCAGCGTAGCTACGAGTACAGGGAAGAACACTGAAGCTTTCTTT. Translation: CASSVATSTGKNTEAFF.

This clone was detected only a few times. This rearrangement joins TRBV19 to TRBJ1-1; TRBD1 agrees at 8 bases. The J segment lost 5 bases and the V segment lost 5 bases, leaving 10 bases of the junction unmatched. Germline V gene data show CDR1 as LNHDA and CDR2 as SQIVND (reference sequence). CDR3 length: 15 amino acids. The CDR3 region is CASSSNRGIRTEAFF. The CDR3 nucleotides read TGTGCCAGTAGTTCTAACAGGGGGATAAGGACTGAAGCTTTCTTT.

Comment on this clone: A junction end diverges from the germline sequence, so it may reflect a read error. J is TRBJ1-4 and V is TRBV6-5; 7 positions agree with TRBD1. The germline CDR1 and CDR2 sequences are MNHEY and SVGAGI. This CDR3 has 10 residues. This CDR3 is CASSGRDSIF. CDR3 nucleotides: TGTGCCAGCAGTGGTCGGGACAGCATCTTT.

The rearrangement links TRBV9 to TRBJ1-2; D might be TRBD1 (5 bases). CDR3 length: 20 residues. Per germline, CDR1 SGDLS and CDR2 YYNGEE. Trimming took off 3 bases at V and 3 bases at J, with 30 bases between the two ends. CDR3 loop: CASSARGGRGFENTDYGYTF. The CDR3, as DNA: TGTGCCAGCAGCGCCCGCGGGGGAAGGGGCTTTGAAAACACAGACTATGGCTACACCTTC.

The chain combines TRBV18 with TRBJ1-1, with TRBD1 matching 9 bases. Trimming at V came to 3 bases and at J to 3 bases, leaving 5 bases not matched to a gene. The germline CDR1 and CDR2 sequences are KGHSH and LQKENI. The CDR3 covers 15 residues. The CDR3 region has the DNA TGTGCCAGCTCACCCCGGGACAGGGATTACACTGAAGCTTTCTTT. Translating gives CASSPRDRDYTEAFF.

This clone has just a few counts. The V gene is TRBV2, the J gene TRBJ2-5, with 14 bases identical to TRBD2. Germline values: CDR1 SNHLY, CDR2 FYNNEI. This CDR3 is built from 15 residues. V shed 6 bases and J 4 bases; nucleotides not matched to a gene: 4. The CDR3 reads CASRLTSGRGETQYF. The CDR3 DNA sequence: TGTGCCAGCAGGCTGACTAGCGGGAGGGGAGAGACCCAGTACTTC.

V usage is TRBV19 and J usage is TRBJ1-2, with TRBD1 matching 7 bases. J was trimmed by 5 bases and V by 3 bases; bases with no gene match: 9. Germline V gene lookup returns CDR1 LNHDA and CDR2 SQIVND (reference sequence). This CDR3 contains 15 residues. The CDR3 spells CASSIRRQGKYGYTF. The CDR3 DNA sequence: TGTGCCAGTAGTATCAGGCGACAGGGAAAGTATGGCTACACCTTC.

This chain joins TRBV4-3 and TRBJ2-5, with unresolved D. The CDR3 consists of 14 residues. V was trimmed by 0 bases and J by 5 bases, leaving 10 bases between them. Germline CDR1 LGHNA, CDR2 YSLEER. The CDR3 protein is CASSQDLNRETQYF. As DNA, the CDR3 is TGCGCCAGCAGCCAAGATCTTAACCGGGAGACCCAGTACTTC.

In this sample, this clone turned up a few times. The V and J genes are TRBV10-3 and TRBJ1-1, with D tentatively TRBD1 (5 bases). Trimming stripped 6 bases from V and 0 bases from J, with 11 bases between. Per germline, CDR1 ENHRY and CDR2 SYGVKD. This CDR3 is built from 14 residues. CDR3 amino acids: CAIREDTMNTEAFF. The CDR3 nucleotides are TGTGCCATCAGAGAGGACACTATGAACACTGAAGCTTTCTTT.

This chain connects TRBV29-1 to TRBJ1-2; 10 bases align to TRBD1. Per the germline V gene, CDR1 is SQVTM and CDR2 is ANQGSEA. After removal of 2 bases from V and 9 bases from J, the junction contained 6 bases not matched to a gene. The CDR3 runs 13 residues. The CDR3 bases are TGCAGCGTTGAAAAGGGACAGGGGAGTCGCTACACCTTC. As protein: CSVEKGQGSRYTF.

The rearrangement joins TRBV7-9 to TRBJ2-1; TRBD1 matches 8 bases. This CDR3 comprises 16 residues. V trimming: 6 bases; J trimming: 9 bases; junction bases outside the gene matches: 16. Germline CDR1 and CDR2: SEHNR and FQNEAQ (reference sequence). The CDR3 reads CASRQHEDRVGGEQFF. CDR3 nucleotide sequence: TGTGCCAGCAGGCAACATGAGGACAGGGTCGGAGGTGAGCAGTTCTTC.

The chain has TRBV5-5 and TRBJ1-5; D may be TRBD1 (6 bases). Trimming pared 4 bases from V and 5 bases from J, leaving 16 bases between. Germline V gene data show CDR1 as SGHKS and CDR2 as YYEKEE (reference sequence). This CDR3 is built from 15 residues. The CDR3 nucleotides are TGTGCCAGCAGCGAAACCGGGACATACTATCAGCCCCAGCATTTT. Amino acids: CASSETGTYYQPQHF.

This clone was recorded a few times. The chain uses TRBV7-2 and TRBJ1-6; tentative D call: TRBD1 (6 bases). V dropped 4 bases and J dropped 11 bases, with 21 bases sitting between them. The CDR3 is 16 residues long. Germline-derived CDR1 and CDR2 are SGHTA and FQGNSA. The CDR3 is CASSSPTTGSTAPLHF. In DNA form, the CDR3 reads TGTGCCAGCAGCTCACCTACCACAGGGTCGACGGCACCCCTCCACTTT.

This clone is a singleton in its sample. V and J are TRBV2 and TRBJ2-3, with 7 bases fitting TRBD1. The V gene end was trimmed by 5 bases and the J gene end by 0 bases; junction bases not matched to a gene: 8. The CDR3 contains 16 residues. Germline V gives CDR1 SNHLY, CDR2 FYNNEI. CDR3 residues: CASSIDRARSTDTQYF. The CDR3 DNA sequence: TGTGCCAGCAGTATCGACAGGGCAAGAAGCACAGATACGCAGTATTTT.

The chain has TRBV6-1 and TRBJ2-2; 11 nucleotides agree with TRBD1. The CDR3 extends over 15 amino acids. Germline CDR1 is MNHNS and CDR2 is SASEGT. V lost 3 bases to trimming and J lost 4 bases; unmatched junction nucleotides: 1. The CDR3 loop reads CASSEGTGGTGELFF. The DNA for the CDR3 is TGTGCCAGCAGTGAGGGGACAGGGGGCACCGGGGAGCTGTTTTTT.

The chain links TRBV19 to TRBJ2-1; possibly TRBD1 for D (6 bases). The V gene's germline CDR1 is LNHDA and CDR2 SQIVND (reference sequence). Trimming cost V 3 bases and J 8 bases, with 17 bases left between them. The CDR3 is 15 amino acids. CDR3 sequence reads: CASSMSTGWGDEQFF. The CDR3 DNA reads as TGTGCCAGTAGTATGAGTACAGGGTGGGGCGATGAGCAGTTCTTC. The entire variable domain, with the rest obtained from reference TRBV19 and TRBJ2-1, is as follows: DGGITQSPKYLFRKEGQNVTLSCEQNLNHDAMYWYRQDPGQGLRLIYYSQIVNDFQKGDIAEGYSVSREKKESFPLTVTSAQKNPTAFYLCASSMSTGWGDEQFFGPGTRLTVL.

The chain is built from TRBV2 and TRBJ1-3, with unresolved D. The germline gives CDR1 SNHLY, CDR2 FYNNEI. CDR3 length equals 14 residues. Deletions cut 3 bases from V and 0 bases from J, with 6 bases between. The CDR3 DNA sequence: TGTGCCAGCAGTGAGTGGTCCTCTGGAAACACCATATATTTT. It encodes CASSEWSSGNTIYF.

The CDR3 here is CASSESWDHTEAFF. In DNA, the CDR3 is TGTGCCAGCAGTGAATCGTGGGACCACACTGAAGCTTTCTTT. The V and J genes are TRBV6-1 and TRBJ1-1; D is perhaps TRBD1 (5 bases). The CDR3 is 14 residues long. Germline values: CDR1 MNHNS, CDR2 SASEGT. V lost 2 bases and J lost 3, with 10 bases in between.

V gene TRBV5-6 combines with J gene TRBJ2-5, with D unclear. CDR3 length equals 14 residues. CDR1 is SGHDT and CDR2 is YYEEEE in the germline V gene. Trimming pared 1 base from V and 2 bases from J, leaving 9 bases between. CDR3 region: CASSLTGSQETQYF. The CDR3 DNA follows: TGTGCCAGCAGCTTGACCGGCAGTCAAGAGACCCAGTACTTC.

V gene TRBV6-1 combines with J gene TRBJ2-4; perhaps D is TRBD1 or TRBD2 (6 bases each). This CDR3 has 15 residues. Trimming took 1 base from V and 5 from J, leaving 12 bases between them. The germline gives CDR1 MNHNS, CDR2 SASEGT. The CDR3 DNA is TGTGCCAGCAGTGAAGTAGGGGGGTTCGAAAACATTCAGTACTTC. This sequence encodes CASSEVGGFENIQYF.